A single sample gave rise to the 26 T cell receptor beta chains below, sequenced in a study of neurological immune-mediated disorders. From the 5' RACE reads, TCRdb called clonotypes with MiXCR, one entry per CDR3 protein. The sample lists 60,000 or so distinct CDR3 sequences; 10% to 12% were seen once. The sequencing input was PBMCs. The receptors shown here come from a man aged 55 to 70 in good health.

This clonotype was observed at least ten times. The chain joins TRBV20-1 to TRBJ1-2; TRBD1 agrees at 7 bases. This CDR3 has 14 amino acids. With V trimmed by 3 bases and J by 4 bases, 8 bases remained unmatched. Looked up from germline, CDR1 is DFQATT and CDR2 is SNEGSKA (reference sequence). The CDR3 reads CSASIQGVAYGYTF. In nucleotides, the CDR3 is TGCAGTGCTAGCATTCAGGGGGTCGCCTATGGCTACACCTTC.

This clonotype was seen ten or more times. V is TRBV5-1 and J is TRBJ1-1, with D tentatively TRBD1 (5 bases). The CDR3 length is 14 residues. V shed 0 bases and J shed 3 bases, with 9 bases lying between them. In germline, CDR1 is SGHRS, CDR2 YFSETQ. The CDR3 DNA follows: TGCGCCAGCAGCTTGGGTGGGGCAGACACTGAAGCTTTCTTT. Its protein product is CASSLGGADTEAFF.

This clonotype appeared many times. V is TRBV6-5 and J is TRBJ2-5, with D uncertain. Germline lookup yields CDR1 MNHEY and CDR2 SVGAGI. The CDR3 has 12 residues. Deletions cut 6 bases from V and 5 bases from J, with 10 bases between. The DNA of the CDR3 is TGTGCCAGCAGACGAGGTTTCGAGACCCAGTACTTC. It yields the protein CASRRGFETQYF.

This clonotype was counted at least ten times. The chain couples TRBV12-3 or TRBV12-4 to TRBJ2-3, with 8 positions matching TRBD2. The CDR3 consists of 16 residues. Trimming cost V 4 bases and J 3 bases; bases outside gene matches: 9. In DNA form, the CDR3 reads TGTGCCAGCAGTTCGGAGGGACTAGGTAGGACAGATACGCAGTATTTT. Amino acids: CASSSEGLGRTDTQYF.

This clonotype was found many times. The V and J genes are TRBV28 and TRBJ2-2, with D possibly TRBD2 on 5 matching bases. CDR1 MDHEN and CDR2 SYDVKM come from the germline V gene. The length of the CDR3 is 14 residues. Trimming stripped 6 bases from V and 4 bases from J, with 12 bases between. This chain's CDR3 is CASSLDLATGELFF. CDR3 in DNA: TGTGCCAGCAGCCTGGACTTAGCCACCGGGGAGCTGTTTTTT.

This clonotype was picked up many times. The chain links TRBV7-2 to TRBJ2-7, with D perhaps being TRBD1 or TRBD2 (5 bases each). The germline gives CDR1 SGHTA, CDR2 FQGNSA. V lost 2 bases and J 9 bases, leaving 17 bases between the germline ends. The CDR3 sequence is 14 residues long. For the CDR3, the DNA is TGTGCCAGCAGCTTAAGCCCTGAGGGGCGCGGGCAGTACTTC. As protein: CASSLSPEGRGQYF.

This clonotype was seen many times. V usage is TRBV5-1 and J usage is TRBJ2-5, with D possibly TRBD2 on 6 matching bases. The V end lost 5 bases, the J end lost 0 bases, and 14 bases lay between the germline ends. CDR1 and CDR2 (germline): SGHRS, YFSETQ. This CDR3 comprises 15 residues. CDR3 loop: CASREGRVYQETQYF. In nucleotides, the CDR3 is TGCGCCAGCAGGGAGGGAAGGGTGTACCAAGAGACCCAGTACTTC. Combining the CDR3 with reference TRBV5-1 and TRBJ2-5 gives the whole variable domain KAGVTQTPRYLIKTRGQQVTLSCSPISGHRSVSWYQQTPGQGLQFLFEYFSETQRNKGNFPGRFSGRQFSNSRSEMNVSTLELGDSALYLCASREGRVYQETQYFGPGTRLLVL.

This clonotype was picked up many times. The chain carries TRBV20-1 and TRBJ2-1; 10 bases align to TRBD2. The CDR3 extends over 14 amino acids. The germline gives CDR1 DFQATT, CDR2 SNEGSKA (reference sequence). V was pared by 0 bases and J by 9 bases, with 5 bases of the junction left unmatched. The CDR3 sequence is CSARDSGGRGEQFF. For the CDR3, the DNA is TGCAGTGCTAGAGATAGCGGGGGGCGTGGTGAGCAGTTCTTC.

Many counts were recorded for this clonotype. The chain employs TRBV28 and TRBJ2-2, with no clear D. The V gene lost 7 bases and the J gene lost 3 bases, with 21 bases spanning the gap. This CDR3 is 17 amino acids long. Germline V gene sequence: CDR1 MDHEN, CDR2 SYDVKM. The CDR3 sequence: CASTSSAADTYTGELFF. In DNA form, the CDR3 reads TGTGCCAGCACATCCTCCGCGGCAGATACGTACACCGGGGAGCTGTTTTTT. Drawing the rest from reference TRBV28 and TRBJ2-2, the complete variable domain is DVKVTQSSRYLVKRTGEKVFLECVQDMDHENMFWYRQDPGLGLRLIYFSYDVKMKEKGDIPEGYSVSREKKERFSLILESASTNQTSMYLCASTSSAADTYTGELFFGEGSRLTVL.

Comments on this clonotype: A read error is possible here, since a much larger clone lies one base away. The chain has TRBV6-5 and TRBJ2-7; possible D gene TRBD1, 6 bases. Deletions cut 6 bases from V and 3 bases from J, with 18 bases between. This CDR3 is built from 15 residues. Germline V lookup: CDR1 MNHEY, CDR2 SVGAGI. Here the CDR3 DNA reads TGTGCCAGCAGCCAAGCCCAGGGGAGATGCTACGAGCAGTACTTC. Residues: CASSQAQGRCYEQYF.

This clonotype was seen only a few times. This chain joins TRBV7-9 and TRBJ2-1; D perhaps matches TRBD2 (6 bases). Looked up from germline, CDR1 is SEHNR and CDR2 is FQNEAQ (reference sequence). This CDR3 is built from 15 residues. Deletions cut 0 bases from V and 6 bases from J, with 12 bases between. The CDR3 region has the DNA TGTGCCAGCAGCTTAGCACTCGGGGGAATCAATGAGCAGTTCTTC. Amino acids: CASSLALGGINEQFF.

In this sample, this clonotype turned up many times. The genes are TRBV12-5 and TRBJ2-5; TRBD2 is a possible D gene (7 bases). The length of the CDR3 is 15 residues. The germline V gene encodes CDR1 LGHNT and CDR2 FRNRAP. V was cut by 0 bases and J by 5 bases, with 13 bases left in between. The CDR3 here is CASGLVGGRGETQYF. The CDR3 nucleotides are TGTGCTAGTGGTTTGGTCGGGGGGCGTGGGGAGACCCAGTACTTC.

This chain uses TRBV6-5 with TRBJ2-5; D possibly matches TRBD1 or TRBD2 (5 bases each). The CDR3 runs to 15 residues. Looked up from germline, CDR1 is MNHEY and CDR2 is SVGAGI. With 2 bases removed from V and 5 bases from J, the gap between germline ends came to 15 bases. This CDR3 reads CASSYQGLWGETQYF. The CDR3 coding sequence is TGTGCCAGCAGTTACCAAGGACTCTGGGGGGAGACCCAGTACTTC.

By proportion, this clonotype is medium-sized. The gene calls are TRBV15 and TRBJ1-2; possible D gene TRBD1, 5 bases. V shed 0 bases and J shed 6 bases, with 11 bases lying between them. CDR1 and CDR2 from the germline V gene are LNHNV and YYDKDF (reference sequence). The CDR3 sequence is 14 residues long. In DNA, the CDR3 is TGTGCCACCAGCAGAGACCAGGGTCACAATGGCTACACCTTC. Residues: CATSRDQGHNGYTF.

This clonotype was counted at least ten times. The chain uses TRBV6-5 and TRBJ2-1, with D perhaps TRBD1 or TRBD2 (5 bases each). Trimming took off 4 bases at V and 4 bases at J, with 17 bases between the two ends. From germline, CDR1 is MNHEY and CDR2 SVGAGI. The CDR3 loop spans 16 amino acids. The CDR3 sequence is CASSWSRGRVYNEQFF. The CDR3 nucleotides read TGTGCCAGCAGTTGGTCCCGGGGCAGGGTGTACAATGAGCAGTTCTTC.

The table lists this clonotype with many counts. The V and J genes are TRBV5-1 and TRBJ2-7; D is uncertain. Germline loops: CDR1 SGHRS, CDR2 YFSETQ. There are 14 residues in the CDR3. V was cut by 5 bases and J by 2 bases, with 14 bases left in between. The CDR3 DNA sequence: TGCGCCAGCAGGGACCAGGTTTGGCCCTACGAGCAGTACTTC. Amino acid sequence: CASRDQVWPYEQYF.

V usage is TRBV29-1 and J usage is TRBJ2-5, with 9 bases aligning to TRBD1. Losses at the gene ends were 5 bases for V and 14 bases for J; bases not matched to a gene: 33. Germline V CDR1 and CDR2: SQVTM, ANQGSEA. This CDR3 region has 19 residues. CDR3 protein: CSVPGTGKPLANNYNEQYF. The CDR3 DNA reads TGCAGCGTTCCCGGGACAGGGAAGCCGCTAGCTAATAACTACAATGAGCAATACTTC. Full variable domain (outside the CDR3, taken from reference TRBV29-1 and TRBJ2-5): SAVISQKPSRDICQRGTSLTIQCQVDSQVTMMFWYRQQPGQSLTLIATANQGSEATYESGFVIDKFPISRPNLTFSTLTVSNMSPEDSSIYLCSVPGTGKPLANNYNEQYFGPGTRLLVL.

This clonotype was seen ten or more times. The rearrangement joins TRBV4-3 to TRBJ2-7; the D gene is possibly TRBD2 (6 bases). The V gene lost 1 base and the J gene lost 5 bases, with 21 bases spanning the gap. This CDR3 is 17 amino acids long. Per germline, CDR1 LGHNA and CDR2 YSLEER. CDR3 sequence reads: CASSQVKSRGGLDEQYF. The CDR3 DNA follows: TGCGCCAGCAGCCAAGTCAAATCGAGGGGAGGCCTCGACGAGCAGTACTTC.

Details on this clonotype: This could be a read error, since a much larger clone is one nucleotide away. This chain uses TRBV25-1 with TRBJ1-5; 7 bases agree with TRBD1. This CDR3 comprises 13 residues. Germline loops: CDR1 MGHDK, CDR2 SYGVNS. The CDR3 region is CAGRGGSNQPQHF. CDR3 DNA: TGTGCCGGCAGGGGGGGGAGCAATCAGCCCCAGCATTTT.

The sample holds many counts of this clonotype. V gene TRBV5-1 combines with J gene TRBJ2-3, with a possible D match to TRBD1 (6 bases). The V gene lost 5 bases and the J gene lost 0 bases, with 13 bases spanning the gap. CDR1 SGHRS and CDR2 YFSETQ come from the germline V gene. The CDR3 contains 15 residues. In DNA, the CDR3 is TGCGCCAGCAGATCTGGCAGGGGAAGCACAGATACGCAGTATTTT. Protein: CASRSGRGSTDTQYF.

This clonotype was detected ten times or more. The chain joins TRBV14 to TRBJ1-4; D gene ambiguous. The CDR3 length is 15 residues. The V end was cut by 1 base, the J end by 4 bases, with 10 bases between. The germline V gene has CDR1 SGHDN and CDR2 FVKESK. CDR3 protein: CASSQAHLLNEKLFF. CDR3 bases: TGTGCCAGCAGCCAAGCTCACCTGCTTAATGAAAAACTGTTTTTT.

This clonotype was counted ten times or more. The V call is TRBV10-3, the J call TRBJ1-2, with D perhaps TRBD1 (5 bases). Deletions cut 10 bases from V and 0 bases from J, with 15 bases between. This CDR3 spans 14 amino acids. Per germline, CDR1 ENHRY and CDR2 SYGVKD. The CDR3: CATSPGIANYGYTF. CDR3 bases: TGTGCCACCTCCCCAGGGATAGCTAACTATGGCTACACCTTC.

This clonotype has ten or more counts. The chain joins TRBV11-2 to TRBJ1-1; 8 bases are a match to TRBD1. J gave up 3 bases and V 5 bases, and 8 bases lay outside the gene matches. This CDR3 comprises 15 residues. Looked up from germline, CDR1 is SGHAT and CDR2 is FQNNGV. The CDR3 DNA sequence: TGTGCCAGCAGCCCTAATGGACAGGGACACACTGAAGCTTTCTTT. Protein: CASSPNGQGHTEAFF.

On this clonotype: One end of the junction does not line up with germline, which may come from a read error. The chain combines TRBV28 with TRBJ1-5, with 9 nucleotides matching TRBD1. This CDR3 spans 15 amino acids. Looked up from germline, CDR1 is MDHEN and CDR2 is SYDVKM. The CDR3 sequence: CASSYGTGTGQPQHF. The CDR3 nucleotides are TGTGCCAGCAGTTACGGGACAGGGACGGGTCAGCCCCAACATTTT.

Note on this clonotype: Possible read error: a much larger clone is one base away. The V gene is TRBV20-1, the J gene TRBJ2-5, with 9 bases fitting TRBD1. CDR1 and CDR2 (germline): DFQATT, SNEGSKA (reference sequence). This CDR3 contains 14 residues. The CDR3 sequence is CSARTGGIWETQHF. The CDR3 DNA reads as TGCAGTGCTAGAACAGGGGGCATCTGGGAGACCCAGCACTTC.

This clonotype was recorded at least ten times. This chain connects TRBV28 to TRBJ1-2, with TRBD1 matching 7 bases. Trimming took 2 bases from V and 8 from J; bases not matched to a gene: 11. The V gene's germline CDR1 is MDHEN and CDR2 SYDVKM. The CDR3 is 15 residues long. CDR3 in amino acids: CASSLTEGGRKGYTF. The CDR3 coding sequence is TGTGCCAGCAGTTTAACCGAAGGGGGCCGGAAGGGCTACACCTTC.